This section outlines one T cell receptor (beta chain) sequence together with its context. Its antigen is currently unknown. Germline assignment: CDR1 MNHEY and CDR2 SVGAGI. The CDR3 extends over 13 amino acids. Trimming cost V 2 bases and J 3 bases, with 7 bases left between them. The data originate from a study of OX40 agonist ivuxolimab in advanced cancers. Study results and limitations: The CD4+ and CD8+ T cells in the blood had expanded clonally by week 6 at 0.1 to 3.0 mg/kg. Certain nonresponders likewise exhibited a low normalized T-cell clonal expansion. Patients with a partial response at 0.1-3.0 mg/kg had among the lowest clonal expansion.

The repertoire was sequenced with immunoSEQ multiplex PCR; TCRdb's copy has only in-frame clones and lacks some. The sample yields about 89,000 clones, just over 90% seen once. The chain couples TRBV6-5 to TRBJ1-1; D remains unclear. The receptor was derived from an adult with an advanced solid tumor such as melanoma, head and neck, liver or kidney cancer. The input for sequencing was CD4+ or CD8+ T cells sorted from blood, taken in a trial of the OX40 agonist ivuxolimab. The CDR3 DNA is TGTGCCAGCAGTTACGAGGGAGACACTGAAGCTTTCTTT. Its protein is CASSYEGDTEAFF.